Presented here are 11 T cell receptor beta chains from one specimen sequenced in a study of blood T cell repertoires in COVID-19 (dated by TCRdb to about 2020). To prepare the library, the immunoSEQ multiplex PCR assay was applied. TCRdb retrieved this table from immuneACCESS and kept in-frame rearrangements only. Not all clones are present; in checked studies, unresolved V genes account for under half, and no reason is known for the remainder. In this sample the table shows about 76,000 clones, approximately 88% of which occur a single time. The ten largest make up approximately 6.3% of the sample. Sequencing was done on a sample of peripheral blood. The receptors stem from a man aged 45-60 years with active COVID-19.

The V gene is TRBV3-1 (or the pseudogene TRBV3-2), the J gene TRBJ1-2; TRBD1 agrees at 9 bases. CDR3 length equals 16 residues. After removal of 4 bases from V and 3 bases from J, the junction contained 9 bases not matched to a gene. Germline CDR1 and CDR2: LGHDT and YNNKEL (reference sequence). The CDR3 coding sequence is TGTGCCAGCAGCCGGGCGGACAGGGGACTCCACTATGGCTACACCTTC. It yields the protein CASSRADRGLHYGYTF.

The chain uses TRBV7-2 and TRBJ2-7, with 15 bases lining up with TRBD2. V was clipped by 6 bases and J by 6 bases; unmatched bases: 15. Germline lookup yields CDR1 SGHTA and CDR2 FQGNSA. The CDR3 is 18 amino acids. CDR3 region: CASSWTSGRANDPFEQYF. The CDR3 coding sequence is TGTGCCAGCAGTTGGACTAGCGGGAGGGCCAACGACCCATTCGAGCAGTACTTC. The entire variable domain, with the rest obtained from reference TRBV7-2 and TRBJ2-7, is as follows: GAGVSQSPSNKVTEKGKDVELRCDPISGHTALYWYRQSLGQGLEFLIYFQGNSAPDKSGLPSDRFSAERTGGSVSTLTIQRTQQEDSAVYLCASSWTSGRANDPFEQYFGPGTRLTVT.

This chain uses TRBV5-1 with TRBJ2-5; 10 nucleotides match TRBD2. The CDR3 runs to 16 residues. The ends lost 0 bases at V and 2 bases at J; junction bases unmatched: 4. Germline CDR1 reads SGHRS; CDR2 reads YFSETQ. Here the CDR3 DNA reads TGCGCCAGCAGCTTGGTAGCGGGAGGTCTTCAAGAGACCCAGTACTTC. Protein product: CASSLVAGGLQETQYF.

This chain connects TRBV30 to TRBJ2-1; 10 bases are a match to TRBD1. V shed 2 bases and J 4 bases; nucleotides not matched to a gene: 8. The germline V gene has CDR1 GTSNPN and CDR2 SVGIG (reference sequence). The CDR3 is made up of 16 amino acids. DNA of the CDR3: TGTGCCTGGAGTCGTCCCGGGACAGGGGATTACAATGAGCAGTTCTTC. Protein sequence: CAWSRPGTGDYNEQFF.

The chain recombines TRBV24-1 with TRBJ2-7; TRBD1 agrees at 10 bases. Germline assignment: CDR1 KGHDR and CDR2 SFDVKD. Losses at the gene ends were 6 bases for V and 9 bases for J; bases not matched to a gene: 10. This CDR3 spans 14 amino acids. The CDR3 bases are TGTGCCACCAGTACCGGGACAGGGGTGTTTGGGCAGTACTTC. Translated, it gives CATSTGTGVFGQYF.

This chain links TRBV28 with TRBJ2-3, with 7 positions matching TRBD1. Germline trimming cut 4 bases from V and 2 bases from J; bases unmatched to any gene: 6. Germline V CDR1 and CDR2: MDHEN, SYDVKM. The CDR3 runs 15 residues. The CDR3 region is CASSSPGTVTDTQYF. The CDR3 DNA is TGTGCCAGCAGTTCCCCTGGGACAGTCACAGATACGCAGTATTTT.

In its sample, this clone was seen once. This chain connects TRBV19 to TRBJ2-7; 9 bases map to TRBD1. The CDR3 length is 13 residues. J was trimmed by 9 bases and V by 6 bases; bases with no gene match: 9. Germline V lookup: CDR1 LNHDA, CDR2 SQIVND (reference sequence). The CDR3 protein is CASSPRTGDMQYF. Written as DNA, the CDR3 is TGTGCCAGTAGCCCAAGGACAGGGGACATGCAGTACTTC. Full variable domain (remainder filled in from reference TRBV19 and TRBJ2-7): DGGITQSPKYLFRKEGQNVTLSCEQNLNHDAMYWYRQDPGQGLRLIYYSQIVNDFQKGDIAEGYSVSREKKESFPLTVTSAQKNPTAFYLCASSPRTGDMQYFGPGTRLTVT.

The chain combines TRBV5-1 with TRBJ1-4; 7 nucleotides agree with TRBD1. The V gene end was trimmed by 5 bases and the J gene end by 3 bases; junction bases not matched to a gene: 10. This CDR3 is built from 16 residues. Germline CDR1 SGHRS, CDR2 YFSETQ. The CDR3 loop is CASRPSAQGPNEKLFF. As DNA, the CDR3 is TGCGCCAGCAGGCCCTCAGCACAGGGGCCTAATGAAAAACTGTTTTTT.

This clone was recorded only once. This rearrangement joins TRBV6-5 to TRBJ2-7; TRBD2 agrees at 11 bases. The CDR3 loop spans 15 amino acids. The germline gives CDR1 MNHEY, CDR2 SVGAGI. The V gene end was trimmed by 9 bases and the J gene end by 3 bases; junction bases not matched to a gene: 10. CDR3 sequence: CASGKALAGVYEQYF. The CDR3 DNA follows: TGTGCCAGTGGGAAAGCACTAGCGGGGGTCTACGAGCAGTACTTC.

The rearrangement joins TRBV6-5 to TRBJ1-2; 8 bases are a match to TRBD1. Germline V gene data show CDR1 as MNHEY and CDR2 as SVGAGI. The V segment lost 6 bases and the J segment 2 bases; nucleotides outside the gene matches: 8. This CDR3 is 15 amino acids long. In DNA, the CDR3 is TGTGCCAGCAGCACCTACTACAGGGGGAACTATGGCTACACCTTC. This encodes CASSTYYRGNYGYTF.

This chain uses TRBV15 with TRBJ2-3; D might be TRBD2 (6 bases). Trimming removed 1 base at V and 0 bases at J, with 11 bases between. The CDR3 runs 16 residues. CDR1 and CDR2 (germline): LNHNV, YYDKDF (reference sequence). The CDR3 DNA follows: TGTGCCACCAGCAGAGGGGCCGGGAGTAGCACAGATACGCAGTATTTT. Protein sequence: CATSRGAGSSTDTQYF.